The 26 T cell receptor beta chains presented below share a single source sample, sequenced in a study of cytomegalovirus exposure and HLA in healthy donors. The PCR contained 60 Vbeta and 13 Jbeta primers. Produced via immunoSEQ multiplex PCR; TCRdb's table is partial and in-frame only. Among 120,000 or so clones listed, 80% were seen once. The specimen was PBMCs. The source of these receptors is a man aged 35 to 55 in good health and CMV-seronegative.

The chain recombines TRBV18 with TRBJ1-5; the match to TRBD1 covers 11 bases. V lost 3 bases and J lost 2; bases outside the gene matches: 3. There are 16 residues in the CDR3. Per the germline V gene, CDR1 is KGHSH and CDR2 is LQKENI. CDR3 sequence reads: CASSPPGQGGNQPQHF. The DNA of the CDR3 is TGTGCCAGCTCACCGCCGGGACAGGGGGGCAATCAGCCCCAGCATTTT.

The rearrangement joins TRBV5-4 to TRBJ1-1, with 10 bases identical to TRBD1. J was trimmed by 4 bases and V by 3 bases; bases with no gene match: 6. CDR3 length: 15 residues. CDR1 SGHNT and CDR2 YYREEE come from the germline V gene (reference sequence). The DNA for the CDR3 is TGTGCCAGCAGCTCCCGGGACAGGGGAGGCACTGAAGCTTTCTTT. It encodes CASSSRDRGGTEAFF. Combining the CDR3 with reference TRBV5-4 and TRBJ1-1 gives the whole variable domain ETGVTQSPTHLIKTRGQQVTLRCSSQSGHNTVSWYQQALGQGPQFIFQYYREEENGRGNFPPRFSGLQFPNYSSELNVNALELDDSALYLCASSSRDRGGTEAFFGQGTRLTVV.

This chain's CDR3 is CASNGDTYQPQHF. The DNA for the CDR3 is TGTGCCAGTAATGGGGACACCTATCAGCCCCAGCATTTT. The gene calls are TRBV19 and TRBJ1-5, with D maybe TRBD1 (6 bases). V lost 7 bases and J lost 5, with 12 bases in between. The CDR3 runs to 13 residues. CDR1 and CDR2 (germline): LNHDA, SQIVND (reference sequence).

This clone has just one count. The J gene is TRBJ1-1, the V gene TRBV5-4, with D hard to call. CDR1 SGHNT and CDR2 YYREEE come from the germline V gene (reference sequence). Trimming removed 0 bases from V and 5 bases from J, with 14 bases in between. CDR3 length: 15 residues. CDR3 in amino acids: CASSLAPGGRTEAFF. CDR3 nucleotides: TGTGCCAGCAGCTTGGCTCCAGGTGGTAGGACTGAAGCTTTCTTT.

The chain carries TRBV7-3 and TRBJ1-4, with D possibly being TRBD1 (6 bases). Germline loops: CDR1 SGHTA, CDR2 FQGTGA. Trimming cost V 5 bases and J 8 bases, with 18 bases left between them. CDR3 length: 15 residues. The CDR3 region has the DNA TGTGCCAGCAGCCCACAAAACGCAGGGGCAGAAAAACTGTTTTTT. It yields the protein CASSPQNAGAEKLFF.

CDR3: CASNPNPTTSSYEQYF. Written as DNA, the CDR3 is TGTGCCAGCAACCCGAACCCGACGACTAGCTCCTACGAGCAGTACTTC. V gene TRBV5-6 combines with J gene TRBJ2-7, with a possible D match to TRBD2 (6 bases). The germline gives CDR1 SGHDT, CDR2 YYEEEE. Trimming left V 6 bases short and J 0 bases short, with 19 bases between. This CDR3 has 16 amino acids.

The chain recombines TRBV28 with TRBJ1-2; D unclear. The CDR3 sequence is 12 residues long. Germline V gene data show CDR1 as MDHEN and CDR2 as SYDVKM. The ends were cut back, 6 bases at V and 8 bases at J, with 13 bases in the middle. This CDR3 reads CASSSTRRGYTF. In DNA form, the CDR3 reads TGTGCCAGCAGCTCCACCCGTCGGGGCTACACCTTC.

This clone appeared once. This chain joins TRBV27 and TRBJ2-3, with TRBD1 identical over 7 bases. The CDR3 covers 14 residues. After removal of 7 bases from V and 6 bases from J, the junction contained 10 bases not matched to a gene. Per the germline V gene, CDR1 is MNHEY and CDR2 is SMNVEV (reference sequence). The CDR3 DNA reads as TGTGCCAGCACCCAAAAGGGGGCCGGGGATACGCAGTATTTT. Encoded protein: CASTQKGAGDTQYF.

The chain employs TRBV28 and TRBJ1-5; D ambiguous. V was pared by 5 bases and J by 7 bases, with 9 bases between. Looked up from germline, CDR1 is MDHEN and CDR2 is SYDVKM. This CDR3 has 12 amino acids. CDR3 in DNA: TGTGCCAGCAGTGCCCAGAAACAGCCCCAGCATTTT. This codes for CASSAQKQPQHF. Full variable domain (rest looked up from reference TRBV28 and TRBJ1-5): DVKVTQSSRYLVKRTGEKVFLECVQDMDHENMFWYRQDPGLGLRLIYFSYDVKMKEKGDIPEGYSVSREKKERFSLILESASTNQTSMYLCASSAQKQPQHFGDGTRLSIL.

This clone was recorded once. The chain couples TRBV21-1 to TRBJ2-5; TRBD2 is the table's D call, not checked against the DNA. TRBV21-1 is described as a pseudogene. The CDR3 runs 17 residues. The CDR3 loop is CASSNGGLSDGQETQYF. The CDR3 nucleotides read TGTGCCAGCAGCAATGGCGGTTTGTCAGACGGTCAAGAGACCCAGTACTTC.

The chain links TRBV6-6 to TRBJ2-1, with 9 bases identical to TRBD1. Trimming cost V 0 bases and J 7 bases; bases outside gene matches: 7. The germline V gene encodes CDR1 MNHNY and CDR2 SVGAGI (reference sequence). There are 16 residues in the CDR3. CDR3 loop: CASSYSSGTGWNEQFF. CDR3 nucleotide sequence: TGTGCCAGCAGTTACTCTTCCGGGACAGGGTGGAATGAGCAGTTCTTC.

With regard to this clone: At the DNA level, this CDR3 is encoded by other sequences in the same sample as well. The V and J genes are TRBV5-1 and TRBJ2-1, with D possibly matching TRBD2 (5 bases). This CDR3 region has 14 residues. Per the germline V gene, CDR1 is SGHRS and CDR2 is YFSETQ. V shed 0 bases and J shed 5 bases, with 9 bases lying between them. CDR3 sequence: CASSLAGFNNEQFF. CDR3 nucleotides: TGCGCCAGCAGCTTGGCGGGATTTAACAATGAGCAGTTCTTC. Complete variable domain (other parts from reference TRBV5-1 and TRBJ2-1): KAGVTQTPRYLIKTRGQQVTLSCSPISGHRSVSWYQQTPGQGLQFLFEYFSETQRNKGNFPGRFSGRQFSNSRSEMNVSTLELGDSALYLCASSLAGFNNEQFFGPGTRLTVL.

The rearrangement uses TRBV30 and TRBJ2-2; possible D gene TRBD1, 6 bases. Germline values: CDR1 GTSNPN, CDR2 SVGIG (reference sequence). The CDR3 contains 14 residues. V lost 3 bases and J lost 5, with 13 bases in between. CDR3 nucleotides: TGTGCCTGGAGCTTGACAGGAGGAACCGGGGAGCTGTTTTTT. Its translation: CAWSLTGGTGELFF.

CDR3: CASSLGEGGTEAFF. Written as DNA, the CDR3 is TGTGCCAGCAGCTTAGGAGAGGGTGGAACTGAAGCTTTCTTT. The genes are TRBV7-9 and TRBJ1-1; the D is unclear. The V and J ends lost 1 base and 5 bases respectively, with 11 bases between them. The CDR3 totals 14 residues. Germline V lookup: CDR1 SEHNR, CDR2 FQNEAQ (reference sequence).

In DNA form, the CDR3 reads TGTGCCACCAGCAGAGCCAGGGGGAGATCCTACGAGCAGTACTTC. This encodes CATSRARGRSYEQYF. This chain joins TRBV15 and TRBJ2-7; 7 bases align to TRBD1. CDR1 LNHNV and CDR2 YYDKDF come from the germline V gene (reference sequence). The CDR3 runs 15 residues. Germline trimming cut 1 base from V and 1 base from J; bases unmatched to any gene: 4.

This chain joins TRBV10-3 and TRBJ1-2, with D maybe TRBD1 (6 bases). Germline V CDR1 and CDR2: ENHRY, SYGVKD. With 9 bases removed from V and 4 bases from J, the gap between germline ends came to 15 bases. CDR3 length: 13 amino acids. The CDR3 sequence: CAISGGLSYGYTF. As DNA, the CDR3 is TGTGCCATTTCGGGGGGCCTAAGCTATGGCTACACCTTC.

V and J are TRBV19 and TRBJ1-1, with D perhaps matching TRBD1 (6 bases). The V and J ends lost 6 bases and 1 base respectively, with 12 bases between them. The CDR3 length is 14 residues. In germline, CDR1 is LNHDA, CDR2 SQIVND (reference sequence). As DNA, the CDR3 is TGTGCCAGTAGAACGGGACAAGAGAACACTGAAGCTTTCTTT. It is translated as CASRTGQENTEAFF.

This clone came up a few times. Here the CDR3 omits its conserved ending phenylalanine or tryptophan, so a read error is the likely source. The DNA is left out, because the CDR3 cannot be placed on it with certainty; the CDR3 is given as TCRdb lists it. The CDR3 loop is CAWSVGGNTEALV. This chain links TRBV30 with TRBJ1-1. The CDR3 has 13 amino acids, counting both end residues. Per the germline V gene, CDR1 is GTSNPN and CDR2 is SVGIG (reference sequence).

The V call is TRBV30, the J call TRBJ1-1; no firm D call. Trimming pared 4 bases from V and 1 base from J, leaving 10 bases between. The germline V gene encodes CDR1 GTSNPN and CDR2 SVGIG (reference sequence). The CDR3 covers 13 residues. The chain's CDR3 is CAWTGSGNTEAFF. CDR3 DNA sequence: TGTGCCTGGACAGGTTCTGGGAACACTGAAGCTTTCTTT.

V is TRBV6-1 and J is TRBJ2-1; D not resolved. Trimming stripped 1 base from V and 2 bases from J, with 6 bases between. Germline V gene sequence: CDR1 MNHNS, CDR2 SASEGT. The CDR3 runs 14 residues. The CDR3 DNA is TGTGCCAGCAGTGAAGTCAGCGCCTACAATGAGCAGTTCTTC. Translation gives CASSEVSAYNEQFF.

V usage is TRBV15 and J usage is TRBJ2-1; 13 bases line up with TRBD2. V was pared by 4 bases and J by 4 bases, with 4 bases of the junction left unmatched. Germline V gene lookup returns CDR1 LNHNV and CDR2 YYDKDF (reference sequence). This CDR3 is built from 16 residues. The CDR3 loop is CATSTRLAGGYNEQFF. The CDR3 coding sequence is TGTGCCACCAGCACCAGACTAGCGGGGGGATACAATGAGCAGTTCTTC.

This rearrangement joins TRBV21-1 to TRBJ1-2; TRBD1 was called by the table and not checked on the DNA. TRBV21-1 is designated a pseudogene. This CDR3 is built from 12 residues. The CDR3 is CASPRAPCGYTF. CDR3 nucleotide sequence: TGTGCCAGCCCCAGGGCGCCTTGTGGCTACACCTTC.

This clone was recorded only once. The rearrangement links TRBV4-1 to TRBJ2-6; D is uncertain. Trimming left V 5 bases short and J 0 bases short, with 17 bases between. Germline CDR1 is MGHRA and CDR2 is YSYEKL. The CDR3 contains 18 residues. In DNA, the CDR3 is TGCGCCAGCAGCTTCCAACAGAGATCTAACTCTGGGGCCAACGTCCTGACTTTC. This gives the protein CASSFQQRSNSGANVLTF.

J is TRBJ1-5 and V is TRBV19; TRBD1 agrees at 8 bases. J gave up 1 base and V 6 bases, and 5 bases lay outside the gene matches. There are 15 residues in the CDR3. Germline CDR1 LNHDA, CDR2 SQIVND (reference sequence). DNA of the CDR3: TGTGCCAGTAGACAGGGGGACAGCAGCAATCAGCCCCAGCATTTT. This translates into CASRQGDSSNQPQHF.

This chain joins TRBV19 and TRBJ1-1; D may be TRBD1 (6 bases). The CDR3 has 15 amino acids. CDR1 and CDR2 from the germline V gene are LNHDA and SQIVND (reference sequence). V was shortened by 6 bases and J by 1 base, with 15 bases between the two germline ends. In DNA form, the CDR3 reads TGTGCCAGTAGAGGCGTCGGGGGGCGGAACACTGAAGCTTTCTTT. Translation: CASRGVGGRNTEAFF.

This CDR3 reads CASSMSRDRTGGYTF. The CDR3 DNA sequence: TGTGCCAGTAGTATGTCCCGGGACAGGACCGGAGGCTACACCTTC. This sequence joins TRBV19 and TRBJ1-2; the match to TRBD1 covers 8 bases. This CDR3 has 15 amino acids. Germline-derived CDR1 and CDR2 are LNHDA and SQIVND (reference sequence). J lost 8 bases, V lost 3 bases, and 11 bases had no gene match.